These T cell receptor beta chains were read from a single sample in a study of a mutant IDH1 vaccine in newly diagnosed glioma. Produced via immunoSEQ multiplex PCR; TCRdb's table is partial and in-frame only. The sample lists under 55,000 clones; 75% to 95% were seen once. These receptors' antigens are unknown. The material was PBMCs, obtained from a glioma patient whose treatment included an IDH1 peptide vaccine. The receptors come from a man aged 50 to 59 with glioma. Each CDR3 is given with its conserved first and last residue. D genes are given only for firm matches. The size field is filled for only some rows; it gives once, few, many or a size class.

>TRBJ1-6|TRBD1|TRBV9|.
TGTGCCAGCAGCGTAGAAAGGACAGGGGCTTCACCCCTCCACTTT
CASSVERTGASPLHF
>TRBJ2-2|.|TRBV5-1|once
TGCGCCAGCAGCGACACCGGGGAGCTGTTTTTT
CASSDTGELFF
>TRBJ2-3|TRBD2|TRBV7-2|.
TGTGCCAGCTCCGCCTGGCGGGGGGTTTCAGATACGCAGTATTTT
CASSAWRGVSDTQYF
>TRBJ2-3|.|TRBV27|.
TGTGCCAGCAGTCATCGGGCAGATACGCAGTATTTT
CASSHRADTQYF
>TRBJ1-2|.|TRBV19|.
TGTGCCAGTAGTCCGTCATCTCGGGGAGCGGTTGGCTACACCTTC
CASSPSSRGAVGYTF
>TRBJ1-1|.|TRBV29-1|.
TGCAGCAGTGACAGCTCTGTGAACACTGAAGCTTTCTTT
CSSDSSVNTEAFF
>TRBJ2-1|TRBD2|TRBV4-1|.
TGCGCCAGCAGCCCCGGGAGGGGGGTAAATGAGCAGTTCTTC
CASSPGRGVNEQFF
>TRBJ2-7|.|TRBV18|.
TGTGCCAGCTCAACACAAGAAGCCTACGAGCAGTACTTC
CASSTQEAYEQYF
>TRBJ2-3|.|TRBV2|.
TGTGCCAGGGGAGAGGGGCCCAGTCTAGAATCCACAGATACGCAGTATTTT
CARGEGPSLESTDTQYF
>TRBJ2-1|TRBD2|TRBV5-1|.
TGCGCCAGCAGCTCCTTCGGGGGGGGACTAGCGGGAGAGAATTATTATGAGCAGTTCTTC
CASSSFGGGLAGENYYEQFF
>TRBJ2-1|.|TRBV6-5|.
TGTGCCAGCAGTTACTCACAGGGGACTAGGTACAATGAGCAGTTCTTC
CASSYSQGTRYNEQFF
>TRBJ2-2|.|TRBV29-1|.
TGCAGCGTTGGGGGGGCTAGCGGGAACACCGGGGAGCTGTTTTTT
CSVGGASGNTGELFF
>TRBJ1-5|.|TRBV2|.
TGTGCCAGCAGTGAATTGGGGTGGGGATCCACTCAGCCCCAGCATTTT
CASSELGWGSTQPQHF
>TRBJ2-3|.|TRBV2|.
TGTGCCAGCACGCTTTTAAATACGCAGTATTTT
CASTLLNTQYF
>TRBJ1-5|.|TRBV28|.
TGTGCCAGCAGTTTTGATAGCAATCAGCCCCAGCATTTT
CASSFDSNQPQHF
>TRBJ2-4|.|TRBV30|once
TGTGCCTGGAGGCGGCAGGGGAGAGACATTCAGTACTTC
CAWRRQGRDIQYF
>TRBJ1-5|.|TRBV6-6|.
TGTGCCAGCAGTTATCTACAGGGCCCCTTCGAGCCCCAGCATTTT
CASSYLQGPFEPQHF
>TRBJ1-2|.|TRBV4-2|.
TGTGCCAGCAGCCAAGATCTGGCAAGCGGCTATGGCTACACCTTC
CASSQDLASGYGYTF
>TRBJ2-3|.|TRBV30|once
TGTGCCTGGAGTGCAAGTGTCGGCACAGATACGCAGTATTTT
CAWSASVGTDTQYF
>TRBJ1-1|.|TRBV5-5|.
TGTGCCAGCAGCTTGGAGGGTTCAGGCCGTGAAGCTTTCTTT
CASSLEGSGREAFF
>TRBJ1-2|.|TRBV5-5|.
TGTGCCAGCAGCTTAGGGCTTGGCTACACCTTC
CASSLGLGYTF
>TRBJ2-7|.|TRBV7-2|.
TGTGCCAGCAGCCTCGAGAGGGGGTCATACGAGCAGTACTTC
CASSLERGSYEQYF
>TRBJ2-1|.|TRBV7-9|.
TGTGCCAGCAGCTCAGGCGGAAGAGACACCACCCGAGGGCAGTTCTTC
CASSSGGRDTTRGQFF
>TRBJ2-2|.|TRBV7-9|once
TGTGCCAGCAGCTTCTCGAGCTTTTCGAACACCGGGGAGCTGTTTTTT
CASSFSSFSNTGELFF
>TRBJ2-1|TRBD2|TRBV7-2|.
TGTGCCAGCAGCCTAGGGGGACTAGCGGTACTTTTCTTC
CASSLGGLAVLFF